This T cell receptor beta chain appears in the sequencing data of a study of CD8 T cells in ankylosing spondylitis. Study-wide findings and caveats: Earlier work had already found some motif variants in reactive arthritis synovial fluid and blood. One TCR beta motif, made up of roughly eight highly homologous variants, appeared characteristic of ankylosing spondylitis blood.

Using quantitative 5'-RACE with molecular barcodes, the authors made TCR beta libraries. TCRdb itself ran the 5' RACE reads through MiXCR, one entry per CDR3 protein. The table records fewer than 200,000 distinct CDR3 sequences, 18% of them present only once. This clonotype has only one observation. Its antigen is still unknown. Material: blood, either unsorted or a sorted T cell fraction (not recorded which). This clonotype originated in a male donor aged 5-29 years with ankylosing spondylitis or in good health (not recorded which).

CDR3 protein: CASSITGSRETQYF. Here the CDR3 DNA reads TGTGCCAGCAGCATAACAGGGAGTCGAGAGACCCAGTACTTC. This chain uses TRBV11-2 with TRBJ2-5; tentatively, D is TRBD1 (6 bases). The CDR3 has 14 residues. The ends were cut back, 5 bases at V and 4 bases at J, with 14 bases in the middle. CDR1 is SGHAT and CDR2 is FQNNGV in the germline V gene.